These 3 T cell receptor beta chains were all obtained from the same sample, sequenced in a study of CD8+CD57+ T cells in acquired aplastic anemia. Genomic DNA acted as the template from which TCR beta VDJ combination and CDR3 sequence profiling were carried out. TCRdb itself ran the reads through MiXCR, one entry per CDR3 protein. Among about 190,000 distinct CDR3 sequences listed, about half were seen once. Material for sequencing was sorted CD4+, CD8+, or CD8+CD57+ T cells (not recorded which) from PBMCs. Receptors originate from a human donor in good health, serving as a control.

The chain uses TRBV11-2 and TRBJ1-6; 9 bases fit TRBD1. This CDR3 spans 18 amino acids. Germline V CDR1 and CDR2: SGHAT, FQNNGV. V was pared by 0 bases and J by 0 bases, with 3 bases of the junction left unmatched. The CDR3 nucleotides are TGTGCCAGCAGCTTAGAGACAGGGGGAAGCTCCTATAATTCACCCCTCCACTTT. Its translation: CASSLETGGSSYNSPLHF.

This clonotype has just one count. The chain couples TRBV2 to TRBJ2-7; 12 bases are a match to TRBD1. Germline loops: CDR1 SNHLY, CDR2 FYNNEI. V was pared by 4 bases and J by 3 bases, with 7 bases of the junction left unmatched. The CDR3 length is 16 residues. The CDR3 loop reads CASSAVGTGGFYEQYF. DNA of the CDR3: TGTGCCAGCAGTGCCGTTGGGACAGGGGGCTTCTACGAGCAGTACTTC. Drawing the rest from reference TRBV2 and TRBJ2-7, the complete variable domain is EPEVTQTPSHQVTQMGQEVILRCVPISNHLYFYWYRQILGQKVEFLVSFYNNEISEKSEIFDDQFSVERPDGSNFTLKIRSTKLEDSAMYFCASSAVGTGGFYEQYFGPGTRLTVT.

The CDR3 sequence: CASRSPDRVEGTQYF. The DNA for the CDR3 is TGTGCCAGCAGATCCCCGGACAGGGTCGAGGGGACCCAGTACTTC. The chain joins TRBV25-1 to TRBJ2-5; 8 nucleotides line up with TRBD1. The CDR3 consists of 15 residues. The V gene's germline CDR1 is MGHDK and CDR2 SYGVNS. The J segment lost 7 bases and the V segment lost 6 bases, leaving 13 bases of the junction unmatched.